A selection of T cell receptor beta chains follows, all from one sample in a study of T cell repertoires in cytomegalovirus infection. Via MiXCR, TCRdb re-called the reads, giving one row per CDR3 protein. The repertoire holds 100,000 to 150,000 distinct CDR3 sequences, with 20% to 30% as singletons. Antigens of these TCRs are unknown. Source material: PBMCs, sequenced either directly or after in vitro stimulation (not recorded which). Receptor source: a human donor in good health (CMV status not recorded). Some clones in this sample may be carry-over from other donors' samples. The CDR3 runs from the conserved cysteine through the conserved F or W. A D gene is named only where the DNA matches it firmly. Only part of the rows carry a size: once, few, many, or a class if the clone is expanded.

NA TRBJ1-1 many TRBV7-2 TGTGCCAGCAGCTTAGAAAGATATACCTATGAAGCTTTCTTT CASSLERYTYEAFF
NA TRBJ2-2 NA TRBV27 TGTGCCAGCAGTTCACTAGCTCCTCGGGGCACCGGGGAGCTGTTTTTT CASSSLAPRGTGELFF
NA TRBJ1-1 NA TRBV7-6 TGTGCCAGCAGTCCTTTAGGGGCTTTCTTT CASSPLGAFF
NA TRBJ2-1 NA TRBV5-6 TGTGCCAGCAGCTCGACCGCCCTAGCCCAGTTCTTC CASSSTALAQFF
TRBD1 TRBJ1-2 NA TRBV19 TGTGCCAGTAGCCCGGACAGGATCTATGGCTACACCTTC CASSPDRIYGYTF
TRBD1 TRBJ1-3 NA TRBV4-3 TGCGCCAGCAGCCAAGATCTCGCAGGGGGTGGCTCTGGAAACACCATATATTTT CASSQDLAGGGSGNTIYF
NA TRBJ2-2 few TRBV7-2 TGTGCCAGCAGCCCAGGACATACGAACACCGGGGAGCTGTTTTTT CASSPGHTNTGELFF
NA TRBJ2-1 NA TRBV6-5 TGTGCCAGCAGTTACTCGCTCTCGGGGGCGGTCGGCAATGAGCAGTTCTTC CASSYSLSGAVGNEQFF
NA TRBJ2-2 NA TRBV3-1 TGTGCCAGCAAGGATACGAACACCGGGGAGCTGTTTTTT CASKDTNTGELFF
NA TRBJ1-5 many TRBV7-8 TGTGCCAGCAGCTTAGGGGGGGCAGGAAGCAATCAGCCCCAGCATTTT CASSLGGAGSNQPQHF
NA TRBJ2-4 NA TRBV7-6 TGTGCCAGCAGCTTAGCGCTGGCTAGTCCAGCCAAAAACATTCAGTACTTC CASSLALASPAKNIQYF
NA TRBJ2-1 many TRBV6-2/TRBV6-3 TGTGCCAGCAGCCCGAGTAACCTTGAGCAGTTCTTC CASSPSNLEQFF
NA TRBJ2-1 NA TRBV11-2 TGTGCCAGCAGCCTCGAGGGTTCCGGCTACAATGAGCAGTTCTTC CASSLEGSGYNEQFF
TRBD2 TRBJ2-1 NA TRBV2 TGTGCCAGCAGTGGCCAGCGGGAGATTAATGAGCAGTTCTTC CASSGQREINEQFF
NA TRBJ2-3 NA TRBV6-2/TRBV6-3 TGTGCCAGCAGTTACTTCCGAGATCGGGCGCAGTATTTT CASSYFRDRAQYF
NA TRBJ1-6 few TRBV14 TGTGCCAGCAGCCTATCCGGGGCCCTCCACTTT CASSLSGALHF
NA TRBJ1-5 NA TRBV7-6 TGTGCCAGCAGCTTAGGGGAGGGACAGCCCCAGCATTTT CASSLGEGQPQHF
NA TRBJ2-1 many TRBV7-2 TGTGCCAGCAGGCCGGGGAGCTCCTACAATGAGCAGTTCTTC CASRPGSSYNEQFF
TRBD1 TRBJ1-5 many TRBV7-2 TGTGCCAGCAGCTTCCATCAGACAGGGGCGAATCAGCCCCAGCATTTT CASSFHQTGANQPQHF
NA TRBJ2-6 few TRBV7-8 TGTGCCAGCAGCTCAAAGACCTTGGGGGGGGCCAACGTCCTGACTTTC CASSSKTLGGANVLTF
TRBD1 TRBJ2-1 NA TRBV19 TGTGCCAGTAGTATAGTCCGTAAAGGGGGCTTCTACAATGAGCAGTTCTTC CASSIVRKGGFYNEQFF
NA TRBJ1-1 many TRBV7-2 TGTGCCAGCAGCCTCGGGAAGTCCACTGAAGCTTTCTTT CASSLGKSTEAFF
NA TRBJ2-3 few TRBV7-3 TGTGCCAGCAGCTTAGTGGGCCATAGCACAGATACGCAGTATTTT CASSLVGHSTDTQYF
TRBD2 TRBJ2-7 many TRBV7-2 TGTGCCAGCAGCTTTACCAGGGCTAGCGGGTATGACGAGCAGTACTTC CASSFTRASGYDEQYF
NA TRBJ2-5 many TRBV7-2 TGTGCCAGCAGCTTCCGTAAGATAGACCAAACCGGGACCCAGTACTTC CASSFRKIDQTGTQYF
NA TRBJ2-4 NA TRBV11-2 TGTGCCAGCTCACCGCTAGCCAAAAACATTCAGTACTTC CASSPLAKNIQYF
TRBD1 TRBJ1-4 many TRBV12-3/TRBV12-4 TGTGCCAGCAGTTCCGGGACAGTTAATGAAAAACTGTTTTTT CASSSGTVNEKLFF
NA TRBJ1-3 NA TRBV20-1 TGCAGTGCTAGACTCGGAAACACCATATATTTT CSARLGNTIYF
TRBD1 TRBJ1-2 many TRBV7-2 TGTGCCAGCAGCTTAGAATTTTATGACAGGGGCTATGGCTACACCTTC CASSLEFYDRGYGYTF
NA TRBJ2-1 NA TRBV7-2 TGTGCCAGCAACGAGGGGCTAGCGTCCTACAATGAGCAGTTCTTC CASNEGLASYNEQFF
NA TRBJ2-1 many TRBV7-2 TGTGCCAGCAGCTTAGGGAGCGGAAGTACCTACAATGAGCAGTTCTTC CASSLGSGSTYNEQFF
NA TRBJ1-1 NA TRBV5-1 TGCGCCAGCAGCTTGGCCAGACCGGAGAACACTGAAGCTTTCTTT CASSLARPENTEAFF
NA TRBJ2-7 few TRBV28 TGTGCCAGCAGTCCATACCTAGAGAACGAGCAGTACTTC CASSPYLENEQYF
TRBD2 TRBJ2-1 many TRBV20-1 TGCAGTGCTCGACCGGGACTAGTCTACAATGAGCAGTTCTTC CSARPGLVYNEQFF
NA TRBJ1-1 few TRBV19 TGTGCCAGTAGTATTACTACCCATCCTAGGACTGAAGCTTTCTTT CASSITTHPRTEAFF
TRBD2 TRBJ2-7 NA TRBV20-1 TGCAGTGCTAGAGAGAACCTAGCGGGACCGATTTTTTCCCCCTACGAGCAGTACTTC CSARENLAGPIFSPYEQYF
TRBD2 TRBJ2-2 NA TRBV6-6 TGTGCCAGCAGTTACAGTAGCGGGAGAGGCACCGGGGAGCTGTTTTTT CASSYSSGRGTGELFF